The sequence of this TCR beta chain was determined in a study of T cell responses to AZD1222 COVID-19 vaccine listed by TCRdb under 2021. For context, the study as a whole: TCR sequencing was performed for fewer than 250 trial participants, of whom about 200 were given two doses of AZD1222 and some 26 were given two doses of MenACWY control vaccine. Enrollment into the trials was organized by age into subgroups of 18-55, 56-69 and 70-plus years, and those subgroups contained approximately 160, 26 and 62 TCR-sequenced participants, respectively.

Regarding this clone: The antigen it recognizes is unknown. One base away there is no much larger clone; base qualities are not given.

In light of the paper, this sample's time point label describes: baseline before first vaccination. The treatment or condition label, read with the paper, signifies: meningococcal conjugate vaccine given as trial control. Vaccinee samples came from UK trials COV001 and COV002, including a single-blind randomized controlled phase 2/3 trial of AZD1222 (ChAdOx1 nCoV-19) in healthy adults. Trial participant PBMC samples were collected at day 0 and day 28 after the second dose for TCRbeta chain sequencing. The CDR3 regions of human TCRbeta chains were subjected to immunosequencing. Turning to the authors' computational methods: TCRs in the repertoires were matched against a reference library of SARS-CoV-2-specific TCRs that had been generated with the MIRA antigen-specificity platform. Breadth was defined as the fraction of unique TCRs that were SARS-CoV-2-associated, and depth was defined as the fraction of total T cells that were SARS-CoV-2-associated. Using the MIRA data, each spike-specific TCR was mapped to the spike region that the TCR reacts to and placed in a CD4 or CD8 class. Log10-transformed breadth and depth values were compared by one-way ANOVA with Sidak's multiple comparisons tests. TCRdb re-hosts the immuneACCESS table, in-frame sequences only. Its copies lack some clones; in the studies checked, an unresolved V gene accounts for under half of them, and the cause for the rest is not known. V and J calls and clone size come straight from that table; D and trimming were deduced from the DNA. Recorded for this sample are 160,000 or so clones; 92% of them occurred a single time. Around 4.6% of the sample belongs to the ten largest clones.

Inclusive of the bounding cysteine and phenylalanine, the CDR3 is 13 residues long. CDR3 DNA is the only sequence kept; it has 39 bases, read in frame from the first base. The junction carries 10 bases between V and J, which are trimmed by 3 bases and 5 bases respectively. The germline V gene encodes CDR1 SEHNR and CDR2 FQNEAQ (reference sequence). General findings and caveats noted by the study authors: Participants were mostly white British and included more females than males, and it was suggested by the authors that clonal diversity may have been underestimated. Epitopes outside the regions mutated in the B.1.351 and B.1.1.7 variants were reportedly recognized by nearly half of the unique spike-specific TCRs. Conclusions about previously exposed vaccinees are limited, since just a handful of AZD1222 recipients were seropositive for SARS-CoV-2 at baseline. The 56-69-year group was small, and its depth increase did not reach significance, likely because of low power. Vaccine-associated CD4 TCRs spanned the whole spike protein, with dominant responses in regions 160-218 and 743-854. Because no samples from the day 14 peak response were available, repertoires could be characterized only after the peak T cell response. A significant rise in spike-specific TCR breadth and depth was observed after two AZD1222 doses relative to day 0 and relative to MenACWY recipients.

The sequences come from peripheral blood, collected on day 0 of MenACWY control vaccination. The receptor's source is an adult in good health. The rearrangement joined TRBV7-9 to TRBJ1-1; confidence is insufficient to name the D gene. The CDR3 is CASSLLVSTEAFF. The sequence in DNA is TGTGCCAGCAGCTTGTTGGTGTCAACTGAAGCTTTCTTT. The reference TRBV7-9 and TRBJ1-1 proteins fill in what lies around the CDR3, so the full variable domain reads DTGVSQNPRHKITKRGQNVTFRCDPISEHNRLYWYRQTLGQGPEFLTYFQNEAQLEKSRLLSDRFSAERPKGSFSTLEIQRTEQGDSAMYLCASSLLVSTEAFFGQGTRLTVV.